The source of this TCR beta chain is a study of shared clonotypes between healthy human individuals. CDR1 and CDR2 (germline): LNHDA, SQIVND (reference sequence). This CDR3 spans 11 amino acids. Trimming shortened V by 8 bases and J by 8 bases, and 12 bases separated the two germline ends. Worth noting for this clone: Antigen unknown.

Study outcomes and limitations: On the whole, naive subsets had larger estimated richness than memory subsets had. Among donors, clonotype sharing was expected to be affected by sequencing depth.

The input for sorted-subset replicate PCRs was approximately 210 ng DNA, around 30,000 T cell genomes. Libraries were prepared by immunoSEQ multiplex PCR; TCRdb keeps only in-frame clonotypes and omits some of them. The table records about 1.5 million clones, 95% to 99% of them present only once. Only Caucasian adults living in Nashville, Tennessee made up the donor group. The sample was naive CD4+ T cells sorted from blood. As to subset: CD45RA+ positively selected. This chain links TRBV19 with TRBJ1-1, with D hard to call. The clonotype originates from a man younger than 40 in good health. The CDR3 reads CASHGIGEAFF. CDR3 sequence (DNA): TGTGCCAGTCACGGAATTGGGGAAGCTTTCTTT.